A single sample is the source of the 18 T cell receptor beta chains below, sequenced in a study of cytomegalovirus exposure and HLA in healthy donors. The study ran its PCR with 60 Vbeta and 13 Jbeta primers. Libraries were prepared by immunoSEQ multiplex PCR; TCRdb keeps only in-frame clonotypes and omits some of them. The sample lists over 120,000 clones, roughly 79% occurring once. Sequenced material: PBMCs. These TCRs come from a woman in her sixties or seventies in good health and CMV-seropositive.

The chain recombines TRBV6-5 with TRBJ1-6; a possible D gene is TRBD1 (6 bases). Trimming took off 10 bases at V and 5 bases at J, with 12 bases between the two ends. The germline gives CDR1 MNHEY, CDR2 SVGAGI. The length of the CDR3 is 13 residues. DNA for the CDR3: TGTGCCACCGCGGACAGTAATAATTCACCCCTCCACTTT. It specifies CATADSNNSPLHF.

This clone was recorded once. The chain combines TRBV7-2 with TRBJ1-1; no reliable D call. CDR1 SGHTA and CDR2 FQGNSA come from the germline V gene. The CDR3 runs to 14 residues. V lost 1 base and J 4 bases, leaving 10 bases between the germline ends. The CDR3 loop is CASSLGLASTEAFF. The CDR3 DNA sequence: TGTGCCAGCAGCTTAGGACTGGCGAGCACTGAAGCTTTCTTT.

The chain uses TRBV29-1 and TRBJ2-3, with 11 nucleotides matching TRBD2. This CDR3 is 15 amino acids long. J gave up 0 bases and V 7 bases, and 6 bases lay outside the gene matches. Germline V CDR1 and CDR2: SQVTM, ANQGSEA. The DNA of the CDR3 is TGCAGCGCTGGGACTAGCGGAGGTAGCACAGATACGCAGTATTTT. It yields the protein CSAGTSGGSTDTQYF.

The chain couples TRBV11-3 to TRBJ2-1; D unclear. CDR1 SGHNT and CDR2 YENEEA come from the germline V gene. The CDR3 covers 13 residues. Trimming left V 3 bases short and J 5 bases short, with 8 bases between. CDR3 coding DNA: TGTGCCAGCAGCTTGACTTTCGACAATGAGCAGTTCTTC. Its protein product is CASSLTFDNEQFF. Supplemented by reference TRBV11-3 and TRBJ2-1, the full variable domain reads EAGVVQSPRYKIIEKKQPVAFWCNPISGHNTLYWYLQNLGQGPELLIRYENEEAVDDSQLPKDRFSAERLKGVDSTLKIQPAELGDSAVYLCASSLTFDNEQFFGPGTRLTVL.

V is TRBV27 and J is TRBJ2-3; 10 bases match TRBD1. The ends lost 2 bases at V and 3 bases at J; junction bases unmatched: 8. The germline CDR1 and CDR2 sequences are MNHEY and SMNVEV (reference sequence). There are 17 residues in the CDR3. The CDR3 loop reads CASSLPSGTGATDTQYF. As DNA, the CDR3 is TGTGCCAGCAGTTTACCCTCCGGGACAGGGGCGACAGATACGCAGTATTTT.

The chain is built from TRBV28 and TRBJ1-2; 9 nucleotides align to TRBD1. The V and J ends lost 2 bases and 8 bases, in that order; junction bases with no gene match: 12. Germline lookup yields CDR1 MDHEN and CDR2 SYDVKM. The CDR3 length is 16 residues. Here the CDR3 reads CASSLIGDRDRRGYTF. The DNA of the CDR3 is TGTGCCAGCAGTTTAATTGGGGACAGGGACCGGCGGGGCTACACCTTC.

The chain recombines TRBV19 with TRBJ2-2; 12 nucleotides match TRBD2. Looked up from germline, CDR1 is LNHDA and CDR2 is SQIVND (reference sequence). Germline trimming cut 8 bases from V and 0 bases from J; bases unmatched to any gene: 1. The CDR3 loop spans 15 amino acids. The CDR3, as DNA: TGTGCCAGTCTAGCGGGAGGGCCGAACACCGGGGAGCTGTTTTTT. Translated, it gives CASLAGGPNTGELFF.

V is TRBV27 and J is TRBJ2-1; 8 positions agree with TRBD1. CDR3 length: 15 residues. J lost 2 bases, V lost 5 bases, and 5 bases had no gene match. Germline-derived CDR1 and CDR2 are MNHEY and SMNVEV (reference sequence). DNA for the CDR3: TGTGCCAGCAGTCCCGGGACAGGCCCCTACAATGAGCAGTTCTTC. Translated, it gives CASSPGTGPYNEQFF.

In regard to this clone: Mismatch with germline at one junction end may stem from a read error. Here the CDR3 DNA reads TGTGCCAGCAGCGAAGAGGGGGTCATGGGAAACACCATATATTTT. Protein: CASSEEGVMGNTIYF. This rearrangement joins TRBV2 to TRBJ1-3, with D possibly TRBD1 on 6 matching bases. In germline, CDR1 is SNHLY, CDR2 FYNNEI. The CDR3 contains 15 residues.

The V gene is TRBV28, the J gene TRBJ2-5; no clear D. CDR1 MDHEN and CDR2 SYDVKM come from the germline V gene. V was shortened by 1 base and J by 5 bases, with 11 bases between the two germline ends. The CDR3 consists of 14 residues. The CDR3 region is CASSLYAAKETQYF. The CDR3 DNA reads as TGTGCCAGCAGTTTATACGCGGCAAAGGAGACCCAGTACTTC.

V usage is TRBV7-2 and J usage is TRBJ2-7, with D possibly TRBD1 on 6 matching bases. Trimming removed 0 bases from V and 4 bases from J, with 13 bases in between. The CDR3 has 15 amino acids. Germline CDR1 and CDR2: SGHTA and FQGNSA. DNA of the CDR3: TGTGCCAGCAGCTTAGCCGCCGGACAGTCGTACGAGCAGTACTTC. As protein: CASSLAAGQSYEQYF.

The chain couples TRBV21-1 to TRBJ2-5; the D segment call TRBD2 is taken from the table without a DNA check. TRBV21-1 is a pseudogene. The CDR3 contains 17 residues. The CDR3 protein is CASSSLRGLERKGTQYF. The CDR3 coding sequence is TGTGCCAGCAGCTCCCTGCGAGGACTGGAACGGAAGGGGACCCAGTACTTC.

This clone has more than one count but fewer than ten. DNA for the CDR3: TGTGCCAGCAGCTCCCCTCGGGGTCGCGGTTATGGCTACACCTTC. The encoded protein is CASSSPRGRGYGYTF. The rearrangement links TRBV7-2 to TRBJ1-2, with D uncertain. Trimming left V 4 bases short and J 5 bases short, with 17 bases between. This CDR3 region has 15 residues. CDR1 is SGHTA and CDR2 is FQGNSA in the germline V gene.

The gene calls are TRBV6-6 and TRBJ2-7; D not certain. Germline lookup yields CDR1 MNHNY and CDR2 SVGAGI (reference sequence). V was pared by 0 bases and J by 5 bases, with 8 bases between. The CDR3 runs 13 residues. The CDR3 nucleotides read TGTGCCAGCAGTTACTCCAATTCCAACGAGCAGTACTTC. Translation: CASSYSNSNEQYF.

This clone showed up just once. The same CDR3 can be traced to other DNA sequences in this sample. The chain recombines TRBV29-1 with TRBJ2-3; 11 nucleotides line up with TRBD2. V lost 4 bases, J lost 4 bases, and 7 bases stayed unmatched. This CDR3 spans 15 amino acids. The V gene's germline CDR1 is SQVTM and CDR2 ANQGSEA. The CDR3 here is CSVATSGIRSDTQYF. As DNA, the CDR3 is TGCAGCGTTGCGACTAGCGGGATCAGGTCAGATACGCAGTATTTT.

CDR3: CAWRAGDNEQFF. The DNA for the CDR3 is TGTGCCTGGAGGGCCGGGGATAATGAGCAGTTCTTC. The chain is built from TRBV30 and TRBJ2-1; tentatively, D is TRBD2 (5 bases). The germline V gene encodes CDR1 GTSNPN and CDR2 SVGIG (reference sequence). V lost 3 bases to trimming and J lost 7 bases, with 10 bases between them. The CDR3 extends over 12 amino acids.

V is TRBV5-1 and J is TRBJ2-3; 9 bases line up with TRBD2. Germline CDR1 is SGHRS and CDR2 is YFSETQ. Trimming took 6 bases from V and 0 from J; bases not matched to a gene: 2. This CDR3 spans 14 amino acids. CDR3 region: CASKLAGSTDTQYF. In DNA, the CDR3 is TGCGCCAGCAAACTAGCGGGTAGCACAGATACGCAGTATTTT. Full variable domain (remainder filled in from reference TRBV5-1 and TRBJ2-3): KAGVTQTPRYLIKTRGQQVTLSCSPISGHRSVSWYQQTPGQGLQFLFEYFSETQRNKGNFPGRFSGRQFSNSRSEMNVSTLELGDSALYLCASKLAGSTDTQYFGPGTRLTVL.

The genes are TRBV5-1 and TRBJ2-1; 7 bases align to TRBD1. Germline lookup yields CDR1 SGHRS and CDR2 YFSETQ. The CDR3 consists of 17 residues. Trimming took 0 bases from V and 1 from J; bases not matched to a gene: 7. CDR3: CASSLGAPGQSYNEQFF. The CDR3 nucleotides read TGCGCCAGCAGCTTGGGTGCCCCGGGACAGTCCTACAATGAGCAGTTCTTC.